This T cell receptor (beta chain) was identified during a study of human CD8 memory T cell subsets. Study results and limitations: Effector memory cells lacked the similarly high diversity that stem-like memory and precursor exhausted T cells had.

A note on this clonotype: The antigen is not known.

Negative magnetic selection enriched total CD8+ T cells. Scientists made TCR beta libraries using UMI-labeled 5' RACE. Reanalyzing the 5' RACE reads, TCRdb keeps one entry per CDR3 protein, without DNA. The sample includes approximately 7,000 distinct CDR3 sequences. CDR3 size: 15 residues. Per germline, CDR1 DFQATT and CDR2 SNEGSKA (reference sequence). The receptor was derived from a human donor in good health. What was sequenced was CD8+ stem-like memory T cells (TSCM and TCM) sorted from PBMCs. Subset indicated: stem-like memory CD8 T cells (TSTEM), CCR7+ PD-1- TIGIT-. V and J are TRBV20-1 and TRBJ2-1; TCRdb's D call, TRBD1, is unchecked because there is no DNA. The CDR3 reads CSARDLTGQHNEQFF.